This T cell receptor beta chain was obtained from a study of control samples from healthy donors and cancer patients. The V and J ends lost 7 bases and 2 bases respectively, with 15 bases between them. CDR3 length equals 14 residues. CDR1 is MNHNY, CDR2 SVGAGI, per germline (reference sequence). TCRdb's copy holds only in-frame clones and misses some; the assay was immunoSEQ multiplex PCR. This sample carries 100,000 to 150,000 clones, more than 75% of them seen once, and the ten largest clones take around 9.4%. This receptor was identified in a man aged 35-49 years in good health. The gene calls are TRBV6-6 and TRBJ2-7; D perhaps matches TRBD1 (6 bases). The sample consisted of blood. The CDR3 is CASTLGRDTYEQYF. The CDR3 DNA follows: TGTGCCAGCACCTTGGGCAGGGACACCTACGAGCAGTACTTC.